This T cell receptor (beta chain) was sequenced in a study of post-analysis software for immune sequencing data. Overall study: Progressive-relapsing, secondary progressive and relapsing-remitting multiple sclerosis were among the disease courses included. Study-level findings and limits: TRBV segments more frequent in patients than in controls numbered a few and included TRBV5-6, TRBV5-1 and TRBV20-1.

From germline, CDR1 is SGHVS and CDR2 FQNEAQ. Unmatched junction bases numbered 11, after V lost 8 bases and J lost 0 bases. The CDR3 length is 16 residues. Unique molecular identifiers featured in each of the TCR beta cDNA libraries. With about 0.95 to 11 million T cells as the source, 450,000 to 600,000 cDNA molecules resulted. MiXCR, applied by TCRdb to the PCR reads, yields one record per CDR3 protein. The sample has approximately 730,000 distinct CDR3 sequences; roughly 27% are singletons. Concerning this clonotype: The antigen is undetermined.

The rearrangement uses TRBV7-8 and TRBJ2-3; 7 positions agree with TRBD2. Source material: blood. This sequence was found in a girl aged 5-17 years with multiple sclerosis. The CDR3 sequence: CASGRGSPVSTDTQYF. CDR3 DNA sequence: TGTGCCAGCGGGCGGGGGTCGCCTGTTAGCACAGATACGCAGTATTTT.